This entry features one T cell receptor beta chain sequence. Its antigen is still unknown. Germline V gene lookup returns CDR1 MGHRA and CDR2 YSYEKL. Trimming pared 2 bases from V and 4 bases from J, leaving 15 bases between. The CDR3 extends over 16 amino acids. This entry comes from a study of CD8 T cells in ankylosing spondylitis. Findings and caveats of the study: The authors found the disease-linked clones to be CD8+ and relatively rare in peripheral blood. Some motif variants had been reported before (in reactive arthritis synovial fluid and blood). Characteristic, it appeared, of ankylosing spondylitis blood was a TCR beta motif of roughly eight highly homologous variants. Disease-linked clones reportedly showed significant enrichment in matched ankylosing spondylitis synovial fluid.

In TCRdb, the 5' RACE reads were re-called with MiXCR into one record per CDR3 protein. The sample includes 650,000 to 800,000 distinct CDR3 sequences, around 19% of them seen just once. This receptor was obtained from a male donor with ankylosing spondylitis. Sequenced input: blood, either unsorted or a sorted T cell fraction (not recorded which). V is TRBV4-1 and J is TRBJ2-1; tentatively, D is TRBD1 (5 bases). The CDR3 sequence is CASSQPQTDIYNEQFF. The CDR3 DNA reads as TGCGCCAGCAGCCAACCTCAGACAGACATTTACAATGAGCAGTTCTTC.